Presented here are 26 T cell receptor beta chains from one specimen sequenced in a study of T cell responses to AZD1222 COVID-19 vaccine. Here immunoSEQ multiplex PCR was the method, and the copy in TCRdb shows in-frame clones only, minus some. The sample contains approximately 150,000 clones, over 90% of which appear only once. The sequencing here drew on peripheral blood, taken on day 0 of AZD1222 vaccination. The source is an adult in good health.

The chain joins TRBV7-9 to TRBJ1-5; 8 bases are shared with TRBD1. Germline V gene lookup returns CDR1 SEHNR and CDR2 FQNEAQ (reference sequence). The J segment lost 8 bases and the V segment lost 3 bases, leaving 9 bases of the junction unmatched. The CDR3 length is 15 residues. CDR3 protein: CASSFGSRGLEPQHF. CDR3 DNA: TGTGCCAGCAGCTTCGGAAGCAGGGGGCTCGAGCCCCAGCATTTT.

The chain joins TRBV11-2 to TRBJ1-2; 10 bases are shared with TRBD1. Trimming cost V 5 bases and J 4 bases; bases outside gene matches: 7. The length of the CDR3 is 15 residues. CDR1 and CDR2 (germline): SGHAT, FQNNGV. The CDR3 sequence is CASSVGQGKAYGYTF. The CDR3 nucleotides read TGTGCCAGCAGCGTGGGACAGGGGAAGGCCTATGGCTACACCTTC.

The J gene is TRBJ1-2, the V gene TRBV4-1; D remains unclear. The CDR3 is 13 amino acids. V gave up 1 base and J gave up 8 bases, with 11 bases separating them. Per germline, CDR1 MGHRA and CDR2 YSYEKL. CDR3 DNA sequence: TGCGCCAGCAGCCAAGGGGTCTTGGAGGGCTACACCTTC. It is translated as CASSQGVLEGYTF.

This chain uses TRBV3-1 (or the pseudogene TRBV3-2) with TRBJ1-1; D might be TRBD1 (6 bases). CDR1 and CDR2 (germline): LGHDT, YNNKEL (reference sequence). This CDR3 has 16 amino acids. Deletions cut 4 bases from V and 0 bases from J, with 15 bases between. CDR3 DNA: TGTGCCAGCAGCCCCAGGACAGCCACTATGAACACTGAAGCTTTCTTT. Protein product: CASSPRTATMNTEAFF.

This clone has a single count. This rearrangement joins TRBV7-2 to TRBJ1-1; no clear D. The CDR3 covers 13 residues. V was cut by 2 bases and J by 4 bases, with 8 bases left in between. Germline V lookup: CDR1 SGHTA, CDR2 FQGNSA. Here the CDR3 DNA reads TGTGCCAGCAGCTTAAGCGAGGGCACTGAAGCTTTCTTT. Its translation is CASSLSEGTEAFF.

The chain links TRBV6-5 to TRBJ1-6; 7 bases match TRBD1. With V trimmed by 2 bases and J by 5 bases, 3 bases remained unmatched. Germline assignment: CDR1 MNHEY and CDR2 SVGAGI. The CDR3 loop spans 15 amino acids. The CDR3 protein is CASSYGDSDNSPLHF. The CDR3 bases are TGTGCCAGCAGTTACGGGGACAGCGATAATTCACCCCTCCACTTT.

The chain has TRBV6-5 and TRBJ2-7; TRBD1 agrees at 9 bases. The CDR3 contains 15 residues. Per the germline V gene, CDR1 is MNHEY and CDR2 is SVGAGI. The V and J ends lost 6 bases and 0 bases, in that order; junction bases with no gene match: 6. CDR3 nucleotide sequence: TGTGCCAGCAGGGAGCCGGGACAGGGCTCCTACGAGCAGTACTTC. This gives the protein CASREPGQGSYEQYF.

The V and J genes are TRBV18 and TRBJ1-2; tentatively, D is TRBD1 (5 bases). V lost 1 base, J lost 4 bases, and 13 bases lay in between. This CDR3 spans 15 amino acids. Germline CDR1 reads KGHSH; CDR2 reads LQKENI. In DNA form, the CDR3 reads TGTGCCAGCTCACCACGGGTCGAGGGGACCTATGGCTACACCTTC. Amino acids: CASSPRVEGTYGYTF. Drawing the rest from reference TRBV18 and TRBJ1-2, the complete variable domain is NAGVMQNPRHLVRRRGQEARLRCSPMKGHSHVYWYRQLPEEGLKFMVYLQKENIIDESGMPKERFSAEFPKEGPSILRIQQVVRGDSAAYFCASSPRVEGTYGYTFGSGTRLTVV.

This sequence joins TRBV9 and TRBJ2-3; D gene uncertain. CDR3 length: 13 residues. The germline gives CDR1 SGDLS, CDR2 YYNGEE. Trimming pared 2 bases from V and 2 bases from J, leaving 6 bases between. The CDR3 bases are TGTGCCAGCAGCGTGAGCTACACAGATACGCAGTATTTT. It translates to CASSVSYTDTQYF.

The V and J genes are TRBV5-1 and TRBJ2-2; D is unresolved. The V gene lost 0 bases and the J gene lost 6 bases, with 9 bases spanning the gap. This CDR3 has 14 residues. Per the germline V gene, CDR1 is SGHRS and CDR2 is YFSETQ. In nucleotides, the CDR3 is TGCGCCAGCAGCTTGGTCGGGCTCTCCGGGGAGCTGTTTTTT. It codes for CASSLVGLSGELFF. Variable domain in full (rest from reference TRBV5-1 and TRBJ2-2): KAGVTQTPRYLIKTRGQQVTLSCSPISGHRSVSWYQQTPGQGLQFLFEYFSETQRNKGNFPGRFSGRQFSNSRSEMNVSTLELGDSALYLCASSLVGLSGELFFGEGSRLTVL.

Here the CDR3 DNA reads TGTGCCAGCAGTTGGGGTGGGGCTGAAGCTTTCTTT. This translates into CASSWGGAEAFF. This chain links TRBV6-5 with TRBJ1-1; no clear D. The germline V and J ends were trimmed by 4 bases and 6 bases, with 9 bases remaining between them. CDR3 length equals 12 residues. Per the germline V gene, CDR1 is MNHEY and CDR2 is SVGAGI.

The J gene is TRBJ1-2, the V gene TRBV13; 10 nucleotides agree with TRBD1. In germline, CDR1 is PRHDT, CDR2 FYEKMQ (reference sequence). V lost 7 bases and J lost 5; bases outside the gene matches: 10. This CDR3 is 15 amino acids long. CDR3 sequence reads: CASTSRGQGTYGYTF. The CDR3 region has the DNA TGTGCCAGCACCTCCCGGGGACAGGGGACGTATGGCTACACCTTC.

Only a few counts were recorded for this clone. The chain uses TRBV4-2 and TRBJ1-3; possibly TRBD1 for D (5 bases). This CDR3 contains 18 residues. Trimming left V 5 bases short and J 0 bases short, with 20 bases between. Germline V gene data show CDR1 as LGHNA and CDR2 as YNFKEQ. The CDR3 DNA reads as TGTGCCAGCAGCGTACTGGCGGGGACTCCTATCTCTGGAAACACCATATATTTT. Protein product: CASSVLAGTPISGNTIYF.

This chain uses TRBV18 with TRBJ1-1, with 8 positions matching TRBD1. Trimming at V came to 3 bases and at J to 4 bases, leaving 13 bases not matched to a gene. The length of the CDR3 is 17 residues. CDR1 is KGHSH, CDR2 LQKENI, per germline. CDR3 amino acids: CASSPYPLTGAGTEAFF. CDR3 bases: TGTGCCAGCTCACCCTACCCACTGACAGGGGCAGGCACTGAAGCTTTCTTT. Variable domain in full (rest from reference TRBV18 and TRBJ1-1): NAGVMQNPRHLVRRRGQEARLRCSPMKGHSHVYWYRQLPEEGLKFMVYLQKENIIDESGMPKERFSAEFPKEGPSILRIQQVVRGDSAAYFCASSPYPLTGAGTEAFFGQGTRLTVV.

The CDR3 region has the DNA TGCGCCAGCAGCCAAGTTAGCGGGGACTACTACGAGCAGTACTTC. Amino acids: CASSQVSGDYYEQYF. The chain is built from TRBV4-3 and TRBJ2-7; TRBD2 matches 8 bases. Germline CDR1 LGHNA, CDR2 YSLEER. This CDR3 has 15 residues. Losses at the gene ends were 1 base for V and 3 bases for J; bases not matched to a gene: 5.

This chain joins TRBV27 and TRBJ2-7; 10 bases fit TRBD2. Trimming cost V 8 bases and J 2 bases; bases outside gene matches: 15. The CDR3 totals 17 residues. The V gene's germline CDR1 is MNHEY and CDR2 SMNVEV (reference sequence). Here the CDR3 reads CASSAGGSGGSPYEQYF. DNA for the CDR3: TGTGCCAGCTCAGCGGGGGGTAGCGGGGGGTCCCCCTACGAGCAGTACTTC.

The chain employs TRBV5-1 and TRBJ1-1; D is unclear. The germline gives CDR1 SGHRS, CDR2 YFSETQ. V lost 5 bases to trimming and J lost 1 base, with 6 bases between them. The CDR3 runs to 12 residues. The CDR3 reads CASSFENTEAFF. The CDR3 coding sequence is TGCGCCAGCAGTTTCGAGAACACTGAAGCTTTCTTT.

The chain recombines TRBV7-6 with TRBJ2-3, with 7 bases lining up with TRBD2. The CDR3 contains 17 residues. The germline gives CDR1 SGHVS, CDR2 FNYEAQ. Trimming at V came to 5 bases and at J to 6 bases, leaving 17 bases not matched to a gene. The CDR3 DNA sequence: TGTGCCAGCAGCCGAGGGGTAACTGCGGGAGTCTCTGATACGCAGTATTTT. Translating gives CASSRGVTAGVSDTQYF.

CDR3 DNA sequence: TGTGCCAGCAGTCCTACCTCTGGAAACACCATATATTTT. Its protein product is CASSPTSGNTIYF. The chain employs TRBV6-5 and TRBJ1-3, with no clear D. Germline CDR1 MNHEY, CDR2 SVGAGI. Trimming took off 5 bases at V and 0 bases at J, with 5 bases between the two ends. This CDR3 has 13 residues.

CDR3: CASSQERRSPLHF. The CDR3 bases are TGTGCCAGCAGCCAAGAGCGTCGGTCACCCCTCCACTTT. V usage is TRBV3-1 (or the pseudogene TRBV3-2) and J usage is TRBJ1-6; D uncertain. Between the trimmed V and J ends, which lost 0 bases and 10 bases, there was a span of 7 bases. CDR3 length: 13 amino acids. The germline V gene encodes CDR1 LGHDT and CDR2 YNNKEL (reference sequence).

The chain uses TRBV14 and TRBJ2-1; the D gene is possibly TRBD1 (6 bases). V lost 2 bases, J lost 6 bases, and 17 bases lay in between. The germline V gene encodes CDR1 SGHDN and CDR2 FVKESK. The CDR3 runs to 16 residues. The CDR3 sequence: CASSQWFFRGSNEQFF. CDR3 nucleotide sequence: TGTGCCAGCAGCCAATGGTTTTTCAGGGGCAGCAATGAGCAGTTCTTC. The variable domain in full, with the rest retrieved from reference TRBV14 and TRBJ2-1, is EAGVTQFPSHSVIEKGQTVTLRCDPISGHDNLYWYRRVMGKEIKFLLHFVKESKQDESGMPNNRFLAERTGGTYSTLKVQPAELEDSGVYFCASSQWFFRGSNEQFFGPGTRLTVL.

The rearrangement uses TRBV7-3 and TRBJ2-3, with D hard to call. The CDR3 length is 10 residues. V lost 8 bases and J lost 6, with 6 bases in between. The V gene's germline CDR1 is SGHTA and CDR2 FQGTGA. The CDR3 reads CASLGDTQYF. CDR3 DNA: TGTGCCAGCTTAGGGGATACGCAGTATTTT. The whole variable domain, filled in from reference TRBV7-3 and TRBJ2-3, reads GAGVSQTPSNKVTEKGKYVELRCDPISGHTALYWYRQSLGQGPEFLIYFQGTGAADDSGLPNDRFFAVRPEGSVSTLKIQRTERGDSAVYLCASLGDTQYFGPGTRLTVL.

The genes are TRBV18 and TRBJ2-3; no reliable D call. This CDR3 region has 15 residues. Trimming stripped 2 bases from V and 5 bases from J, with 14 bases between. CDR1 and CDR2 from the germline V gene are KGHSH and LQKENI. CDR3 coding DNA: TGTGCCAGCTCACCAAGAGGATCCCTTCAAGATACGCAGTATTTT. Residues: CASSPRGSLQDTQYF.

The CDR3 is CASSLAGGNKFETQYF. CDR3 nucleotide sequence: TGTGCCAGCAGCTTAGCGGGGGGGAATAAATTCGAGACCCAGTACTTC. The rearrangement links TRBV7-2 to TRBJ2-5, with 7 bases aligning to TRBD2. CDR3 length: 16 amino acids. Germline V gives CDR1 SGHTA, CDR2 FQGNSA. V lost 0 bases to trimming and J lost 5 bases; unmatched junction nucleotides: 9.

This clone was counted a single time. V usage is TRBV7-4 and J usage is TRBJ1-6; 9 bases match TRBD1. With V trimmed by 1 base and J by 2 bases, 3 bases remained unmatched. CDR1 SGHVT and CDR2 SQSDAQ come from the germline V gene. The CDR3 runs to 17 residues. The CDR3 loop is CASSLDRGRPYNSPLHF. In DNA form, the CDR3 reads TGTGCCAGCAGCTTAGACAGGGGGCGCCCCTATAATTCACCCCTCCACTTT.

The chain employs TRBV3-1 (or the pseudogene TRBV3-2) and TRBJ2-2, with D unresolved. Germline V gives CDR1 LGHDT, CDR2 YNNKEL (reference sequence). Trimming left V 0 bases short and J 6 bases short, with 8 bases between. This CDR3 region has 14 residues. The CDR3 DNA follows: TGTGCCAGCAGCCAAGATCGACTGGCCGGGGAGCTGTTTTTT. This sequence encodes CASSQDRLAGELFF.